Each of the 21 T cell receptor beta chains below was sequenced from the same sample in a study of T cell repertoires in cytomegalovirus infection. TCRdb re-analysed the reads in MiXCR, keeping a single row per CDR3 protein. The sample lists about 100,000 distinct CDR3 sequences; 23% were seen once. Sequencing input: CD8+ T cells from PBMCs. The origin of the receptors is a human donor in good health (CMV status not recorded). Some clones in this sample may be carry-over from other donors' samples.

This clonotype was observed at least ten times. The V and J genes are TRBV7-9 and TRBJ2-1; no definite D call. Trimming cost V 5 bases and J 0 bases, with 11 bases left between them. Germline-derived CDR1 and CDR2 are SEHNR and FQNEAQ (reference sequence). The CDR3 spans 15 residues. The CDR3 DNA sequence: TGTGCCAGCAGCCTAAGCGATAGCTCCTACAATGAGCAGTTCTTC. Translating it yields CASSLSDSSYNEQFF.

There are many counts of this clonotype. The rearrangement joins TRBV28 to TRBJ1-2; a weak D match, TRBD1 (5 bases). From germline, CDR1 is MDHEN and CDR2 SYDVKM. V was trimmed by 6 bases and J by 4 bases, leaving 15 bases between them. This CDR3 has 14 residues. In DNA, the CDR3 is TGTGCCAGCAGCCACCTGGGGGGTCCCTATGGCTACACCTTC. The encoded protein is CASSHLGGPYGYTF.

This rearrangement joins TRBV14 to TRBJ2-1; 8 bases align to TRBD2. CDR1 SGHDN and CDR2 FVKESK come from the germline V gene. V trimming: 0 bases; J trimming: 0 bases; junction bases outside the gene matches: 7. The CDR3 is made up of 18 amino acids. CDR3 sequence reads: CASSQDLGGGSSYNEQFF. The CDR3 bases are TGTGCCAGCAGCCAAGATCTGGGCGGGGGGAGCTCCTACAATGAGCAGTTCTTC.

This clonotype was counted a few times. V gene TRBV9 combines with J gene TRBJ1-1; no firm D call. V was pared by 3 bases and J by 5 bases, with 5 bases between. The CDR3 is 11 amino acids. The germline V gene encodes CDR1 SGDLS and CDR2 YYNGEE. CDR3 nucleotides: TGTGCCAGCAGCGCGAGGACTGAAGCTTTCTTT. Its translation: CASSARTEAFF.

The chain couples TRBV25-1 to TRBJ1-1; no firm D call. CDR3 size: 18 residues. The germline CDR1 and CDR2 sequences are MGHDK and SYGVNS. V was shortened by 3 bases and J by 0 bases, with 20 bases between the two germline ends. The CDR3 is CASSDQRPIGQVNTEAFF. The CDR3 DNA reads TGTGCCAGCAGTGACCAACGCCCCATAGGCCAGGTGAACACTGAAGCTTTCTTT. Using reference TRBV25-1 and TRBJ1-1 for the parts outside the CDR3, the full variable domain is EADIYQTPRYLVIGTGKKITLECSQTMGHDKMYWYQQDPGMELHLIHYSYGVNSTEKGDLSSESTVSRIRTEHFPLTLESARPSHTSQYLCASSDQRPIGQVNTEAFFGQGTRLTVV.

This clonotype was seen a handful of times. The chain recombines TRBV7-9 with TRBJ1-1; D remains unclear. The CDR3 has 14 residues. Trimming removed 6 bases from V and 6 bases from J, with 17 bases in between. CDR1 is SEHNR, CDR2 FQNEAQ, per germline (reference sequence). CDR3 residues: CASSFGAIYAEAFF. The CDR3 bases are TGTGCCAGCAGTTTTGGAGCTATTTACGCTGAAGCTTTCTTT.

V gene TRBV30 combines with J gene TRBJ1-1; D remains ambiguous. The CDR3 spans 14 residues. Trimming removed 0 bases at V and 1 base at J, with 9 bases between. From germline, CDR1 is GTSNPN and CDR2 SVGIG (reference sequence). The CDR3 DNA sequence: TGTGCCTGGAGTGTACACAACAGGAACACTGAAGCTTTCTTT. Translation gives CAWSVHNRNTEAFF.

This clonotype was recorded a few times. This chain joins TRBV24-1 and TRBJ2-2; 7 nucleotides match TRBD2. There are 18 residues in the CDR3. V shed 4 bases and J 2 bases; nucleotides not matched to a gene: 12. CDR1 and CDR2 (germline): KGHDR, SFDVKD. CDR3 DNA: TGTGCCACCAGTGACGCGGGGCAGGCGGGAGAAAACACCGGGGAGCTGTTTTTT. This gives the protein CATSDAGQAGENTGELFF.

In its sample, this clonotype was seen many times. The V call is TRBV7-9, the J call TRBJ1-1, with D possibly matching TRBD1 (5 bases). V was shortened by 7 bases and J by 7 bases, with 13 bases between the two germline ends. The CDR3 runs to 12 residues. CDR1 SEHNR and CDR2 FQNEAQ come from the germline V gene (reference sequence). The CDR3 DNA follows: TGTGCCAGCACCCTTTGGGGGGTTGAAGCTTTCTTT. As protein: CASTLWGVEAFF.

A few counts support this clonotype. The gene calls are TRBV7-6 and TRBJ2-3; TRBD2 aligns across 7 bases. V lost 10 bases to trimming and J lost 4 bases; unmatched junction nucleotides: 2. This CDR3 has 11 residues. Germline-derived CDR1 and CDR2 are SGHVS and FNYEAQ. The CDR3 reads CAIGGSDTQYF. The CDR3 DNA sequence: TGTGCCATCGGGGGGTCAGATACGCAGTATTTT.

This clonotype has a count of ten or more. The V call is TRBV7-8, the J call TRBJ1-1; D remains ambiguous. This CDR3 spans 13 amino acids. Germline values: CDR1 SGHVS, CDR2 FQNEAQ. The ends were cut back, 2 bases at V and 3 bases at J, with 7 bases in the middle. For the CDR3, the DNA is TGTGCCAGCAGCTTAAAGGTCGACACTGAAGCTTTCTTT. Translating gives CASSLKVDTEAFF.

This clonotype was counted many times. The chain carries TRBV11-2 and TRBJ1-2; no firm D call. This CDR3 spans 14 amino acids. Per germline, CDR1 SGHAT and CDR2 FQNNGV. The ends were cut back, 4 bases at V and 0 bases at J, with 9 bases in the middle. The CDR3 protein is CASSSATANYGYTF. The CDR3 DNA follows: TGTGCCAGCAGCTCCGCGACGGCTAACTATGGCTACACCTTC.

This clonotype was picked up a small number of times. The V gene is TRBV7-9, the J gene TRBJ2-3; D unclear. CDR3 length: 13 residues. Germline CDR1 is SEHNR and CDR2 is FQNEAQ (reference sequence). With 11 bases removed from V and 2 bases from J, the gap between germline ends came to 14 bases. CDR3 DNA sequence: TGTGCCTCCAGAGGTCTAGACACAGATACGCAGTATTTT. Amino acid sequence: CASRGLDTDTQYF.

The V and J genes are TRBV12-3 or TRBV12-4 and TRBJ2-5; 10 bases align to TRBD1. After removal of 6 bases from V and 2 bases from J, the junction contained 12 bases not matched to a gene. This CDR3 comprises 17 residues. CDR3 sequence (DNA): TGTGCCAGCAGCAGAACCGGGACAGGGGAAACTCAAGAGACCCAGTACTTC. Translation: CASSRTGTGETQETQYF.

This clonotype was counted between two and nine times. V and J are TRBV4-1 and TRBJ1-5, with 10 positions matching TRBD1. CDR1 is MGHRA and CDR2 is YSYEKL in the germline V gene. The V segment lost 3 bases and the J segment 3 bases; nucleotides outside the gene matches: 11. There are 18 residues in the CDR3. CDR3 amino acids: CASSQRKLGTGDNQPQHF. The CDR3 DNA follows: TGCGCCAGCAGCCAGAGAAAGCTCGGGACAGGGGACAATCAGCCCCAGCATTTT.

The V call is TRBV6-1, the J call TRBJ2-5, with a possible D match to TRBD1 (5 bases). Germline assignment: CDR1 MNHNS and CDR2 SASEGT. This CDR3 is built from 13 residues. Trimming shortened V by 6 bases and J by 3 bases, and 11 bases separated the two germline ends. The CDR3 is CASRPTGEETQYF. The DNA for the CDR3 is TGTGCCAGCAGGCCTACAGGTGAAGAGACCCAGTACTTC.

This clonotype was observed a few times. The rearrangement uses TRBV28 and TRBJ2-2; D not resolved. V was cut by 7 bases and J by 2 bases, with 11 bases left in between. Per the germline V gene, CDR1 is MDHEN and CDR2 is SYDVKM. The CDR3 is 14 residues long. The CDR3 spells CASNRIVNTGELFF. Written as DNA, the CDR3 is TGTGCCAGCAACCGGATCGTCAACACCGGGGAGCTGTTTTTT.

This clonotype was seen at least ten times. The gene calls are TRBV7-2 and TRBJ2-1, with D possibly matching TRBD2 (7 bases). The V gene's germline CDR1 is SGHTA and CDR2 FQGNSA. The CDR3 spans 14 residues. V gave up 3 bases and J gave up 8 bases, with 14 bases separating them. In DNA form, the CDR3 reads TGTGCCAGCAGCTTGGCCTACGGGGGGCATGAGCAGTTCTTC. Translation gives CASSLAYGGHEQFF.

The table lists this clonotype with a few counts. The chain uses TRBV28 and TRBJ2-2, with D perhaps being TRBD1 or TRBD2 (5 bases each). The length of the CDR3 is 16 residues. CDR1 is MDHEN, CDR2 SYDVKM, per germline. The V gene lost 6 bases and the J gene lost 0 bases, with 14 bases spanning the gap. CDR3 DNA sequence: TGTGCCAGCAGCTCTACGGGACGAACGAACACCGGGGAGCTGTTTTTT. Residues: CASSSTGRTNTGELFF.

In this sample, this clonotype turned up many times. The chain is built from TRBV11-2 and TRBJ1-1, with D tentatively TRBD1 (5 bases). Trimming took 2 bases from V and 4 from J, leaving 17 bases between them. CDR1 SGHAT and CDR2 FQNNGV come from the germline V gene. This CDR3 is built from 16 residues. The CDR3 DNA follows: TGTGCCAGCAGCTTATTGGTGGGGGGTCGTGTCACTGAAGCTTTCTTT. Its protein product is CASSLLVGGRVTEAFF.

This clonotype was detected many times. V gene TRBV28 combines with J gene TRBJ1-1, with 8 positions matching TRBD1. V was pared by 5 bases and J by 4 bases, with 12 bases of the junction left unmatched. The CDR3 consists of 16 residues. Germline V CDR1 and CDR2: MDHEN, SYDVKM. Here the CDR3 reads CASSTRTGRYSTEAFF. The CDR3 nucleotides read TGTGCCAGCAGTACAAGGACAGGGAGGTATAGCACTGAAGCTTTCTTT.